The 13 T cell receptor beta chains below come from one sample, sequenced in a study of T cells after yellow fever vaccination. From the 5' RACE reads, TCRdb called clonotypes with MiXCR, one entry per CDR3 protein. The table has under 700,000 distinct CDR3 sequences, less than 20% seen once; the top ten hold roughly 17%. The sequencing used PBMCs, collected 5 days after the first yellow fever vaccination. The source of these receptors is a man aged 18 to 30 who received the YFV17D yellow fever vaccine.

Many counts were recorded for this clonotype. The chain carries TRBV4-3 and TRBJ2-1; D unresolved. CDR3 size: 13 residues. Germline V gene data show CDR1 as LGHNA and CDR2 as YSLEER. V was pared by 0 bases and J by 5 bases, with 5 bases between. DNA of the CDR3: TGCGCCAGCAGCCAAGATTGGGACAATGAGCAGTTCTTC. This translates into CASSQDWDNEQFF.

The rearrangement joins TRBV7-9 to TRBJ2-4; D possibly matches TRBD1 or TRBD2 (5 bases each). Germline V gene lookup returns CDR1 SEHNR and CDR2 FQNEAQ (reference sequence). Deletions cut 1 base from V and 6 bases from J, with 13 bases between. The CDR3 has 15 amino acids. CDR3 amino acids: CASSLGWQGANIQYF. In nucleotides, the CDR3 is TGTGCCAGCAGCTTAGGTTGGCAGGGAGCAAACATTCAGTACTTC.

The chain employs TRBV5-1 and TRBJ2-3; D could derive from TRBD1 or TRBD2 (6 bases each). Looked up from germline, CDR1 is SGHRS and CDR2 is YFSETQ. The CDR3 is made up of 14 amino acids. Trimming pared 4 bases from V and 6 bases from J, leaving 15 bases between. This chain's CDR3 is CASSGGTSVDTQYF. The CDR3 DNA follows: TGCGCCAGCAGCGGCGGGACATCAGTCGATACGCAGTATTTT. The whole variable domain, remainder taken from reference TRBV5-1 and TRBJ2-3, is KAGVTQTPRYLIKTRGQQVTLSCSPISGHRSVSWYQQTPGQGLQFLFEYFSETQRNKGNFPGRFSGRQFSNSRSEMNVSTLELGDSALYLCASSGGTSVDTQYFGPGTRLTVL.

Many counts were recorded for this clonotype. The chain is built from TRBV20-1 and TRBJ2-1, with no clear D. The germline V and J ends were trimmed by 5 bases and 0 bases, with 5 bases remaining between them. The CDR3 sequence is 12 residues long. Per germline, CDR1 DFQATT and CDR2 SNEGSKA (reference sequence). CDR3 loop: CSAPSSYNEQFF. CDR3 bases: TGCAGTGCTCCCTCCTCCTACAATGAGCAGTTCTTC.

The sample holds a few counts of this clonotype. V usage is TRBV9 and J usage is TRBJ2-6; 8 nucleotides match TRBD1. The CDR3 consists of 15 residues. V lost 7 bases and J lost 2; bases outside the gene matches: 5. Germline V lookup: CDR1 SGDLS, CDR2 YYNGEE. As DNA, the CDR3 is TGTGCCAGCGGACAGGGTTCACCTGGGGCCAACGTCCTGACTTTC. This translates into CASGQGSPGANVLTF.

In this sample, this clonotype turned up a few times. This chain uses TRBV25-1 with TRBJ1-6, with 8 nucleotides matching TRBD1. The V segment lost 4 bases and the J segment 7 bases; nucleotides outside the gene matches: 6. The CDR3 has 15 amino acids. Per the germline V gene, CDR1 is MGHDK and CDR2 is SYGVNS. Written as DNA, the CDR3 is TGTGCCAGCAGTGCCCAGACAGGGGCGAATTCACCCCTCCACTTT. Translating it yields CASSAQTGANSPLHF. Looking up the rest from reference TRBV25-1 and TRBJ1-6 gives the full variable domain: EADIYQTPRYLVIGTGKKITLECSQTMGHDKMYWYQQDPGMELHLIHYSYGVNSTEKGDLSSESTVSRIRTEHFPLTLESARPSHTSQYLCASSAQTGANSPLHFGNGTRLTVT.

This clonotype turned up a few times. The rearrangement links TRBV3-1 to TRBJ2-3; no clear D. Trimming stripped 4 bases from V and 7 bases from J, with 15 bases between. The CDR3 consists of 14 residues. Germline values: CDR1 LGHDT, CDR2 YNNKEL (reference sequence). This CDR3 is CASSPLASRNTQYF. The CDR3 DNA follows: TGTGCCAGCAGCCCCCTGGCGTCTAGAAATACGCAGTATTTT.

Ten or more counts support this clonotype. The CDR3 nucleotides read TGCGCCAGCAGCTACAACCCGACAGGGAATAGCTACAATGAGCAGTTCTTC. Translated: CASSYNPTGNSYNEQFF. The genes are TRBV5-1 and TRBJ2-1; TRBD1 aligns across 7 bases. Germline V CDR1 and CDR2: SGHRS, YFSETQ. V lost 3 bases, J lost 3 bases, and 12 bases stayed unmatched. The CDR3 is 17 amino acids.

A single count supports this clonotype. V gene TRBV12-3 or TRBV12-4 combines with J gene TRBJ1-4; maybe TRBD1 (5 bases). The germline V and J ends were trimmed by 6 bases and 10 bases, with 18 bases remaining between them. The CDR3 extends over 14 amino acids. Here the CDR3 reads CASRPPGVQGKLFF. In DNA, the CDR3 is TGTGCCAGCAGACCTCCCGGGGTCCAGGGAAAACTGTTTTTT.

This clonotype turned up a few times. This sequence joins TRBV20-1 and TRBJ2-3; 7 positions match TRBD2. Germline CDR1 reads DFQATT; CDR2 reads SNEGSKA (reference sequence). Losses at the gene ends were 6 bases for V and 5 bases for J; bases not matched to a gene: 8. The CDR3 contains 13 residues. The CDR3 DNA follows: TGCAGTGCCCCGGGACTAAAGGGAGATACGCAGTATTTT. This codes for CSAPGLKGDTQYF.

This clonotype was detected only a few times. The chain couples TRBV6-5 to TRBJ2-2; a possible D gene is TRBD1 (5 bases). Trimming pared 3 bases from V and 2 bases from J, leaving 7 bases between. Looked up from germline, CDR1 is MNHEY and CDR2 is SVGAGI. The CDR3 length is 14 residues. CDR3 coding DNA: TGTGCCAGCAGTTATTGGGGCAACACCGGGGAGCTGTTTTTT. Protein: CASSYWGNTGELFF.

This clonotype was seen a few times. The V gene is TRBV29-1, the J gene TRBJ2-4; D may be TRBD2 (6 bases). CDR1 and CDR2 from the germline V gene are SQVTM and ANQGSEA. The CDR3 totals 11 residues. Trimming cost V 4 bases and J 6 bases, with 7 bases left between them. The DNA for the CDR3 is TGCAGCGTTGCCGGGGGAAACATTCAGTACTTC. Protein: CSVAGGNIQYF.

V gene TRBV5-1 combines with J gene TRBJ2-7; the D is unclear. There are 14 residues in the CDR3. V shed 2 bases and J shed 2 bases, with 11 bases lying between them. The V gene's germline CDR1 is SGHRS and CDR2 YFSETQ. The CDR3 DNA reads as TGCGCCAGCAGCTTCCCGGACCTCCCCTACGAGCAGTACTTC. Translation gives CASSFPDLPYEQYF.